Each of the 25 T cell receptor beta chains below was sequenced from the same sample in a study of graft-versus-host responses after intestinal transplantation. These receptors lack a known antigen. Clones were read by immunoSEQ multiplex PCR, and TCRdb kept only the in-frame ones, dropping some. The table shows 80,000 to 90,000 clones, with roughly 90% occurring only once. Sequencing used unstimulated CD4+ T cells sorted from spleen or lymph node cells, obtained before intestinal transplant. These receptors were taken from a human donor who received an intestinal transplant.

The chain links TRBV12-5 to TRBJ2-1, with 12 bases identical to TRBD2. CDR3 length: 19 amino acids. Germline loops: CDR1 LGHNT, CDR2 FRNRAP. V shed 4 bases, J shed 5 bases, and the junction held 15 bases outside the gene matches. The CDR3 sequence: CASGSTGTSGQTNHNEQFF. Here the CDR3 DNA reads TGTGCTAGTGGTTCCACCGGGACTAGCGGGCAGACGAACCACAATGAGCAGTTCTTC.

The CDR3, as DNA: TGTGCCATCAGTGAGGGGGGGGCCAATCAGCCCCAGCATTTT. This sequence encodes CAISEGGANQPQHF. The J gene is TRBJ1-5, the V gene TRBV10-3; possible D gene TRBD1, 6 bases. CDR1 is ENHRY and CDR2 is SYGVKD in the germline V gene. Between the trimmed V and J ends, which lost 2 bases and 3 bases, there was a span of 8 bases. This CDR3 region has 14 residues.

DNA of the CDR3: TGTGCCAGCAGCTTAGTGAGGGTTGGCTACACCTTC. It encodes CASSLVRVGYTF. The chain links TRBV7-9 to TRBJ1-2; D is uncertain. Germline V lookup: CDR1 SEHNR, CDR2 FQNEAQ (reference sequence). The CDR3 has 12 residues. V lost 1 base, J lost 7 bases, and 7 bases lay in between.

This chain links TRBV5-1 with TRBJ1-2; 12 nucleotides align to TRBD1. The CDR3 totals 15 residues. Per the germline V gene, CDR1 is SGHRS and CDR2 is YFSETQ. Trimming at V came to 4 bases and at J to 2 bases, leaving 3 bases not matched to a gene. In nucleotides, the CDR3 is TGCGCCAGCAGCCAAGGGACAGGGGGCAACTATGGCTACACCTTC. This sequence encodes CASSQGTGGNYGYTF.

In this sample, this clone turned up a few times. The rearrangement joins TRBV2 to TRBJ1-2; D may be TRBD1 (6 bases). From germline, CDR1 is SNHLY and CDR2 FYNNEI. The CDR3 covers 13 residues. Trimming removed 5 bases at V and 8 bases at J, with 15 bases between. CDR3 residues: CASSTGQSEGYTF. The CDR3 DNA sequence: TGTGCCAGCAGTACAGGACAGTCGGAAGGCTACACCTTC. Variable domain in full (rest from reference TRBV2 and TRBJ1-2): EPEVTQTPSHQVTQMGQEVILRCVPISNHLYFYWYRQILGQKVEFLVSFYNNEISEKSEIFDDQFSVERPDGSNFTLKIRSTKLEDSAMYFCASSTGQSEGYTFGSGTRLTVV.

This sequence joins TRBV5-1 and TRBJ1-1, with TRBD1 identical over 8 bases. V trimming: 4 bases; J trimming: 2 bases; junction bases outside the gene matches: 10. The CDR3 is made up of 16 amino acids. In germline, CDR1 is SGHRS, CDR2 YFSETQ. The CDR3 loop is CASSPGQGASNTEAFF. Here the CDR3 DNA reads TGCGCCAGCAGCCCCGGACAGGGCGCTTCCAACACTGAAGCTTTCTTT.

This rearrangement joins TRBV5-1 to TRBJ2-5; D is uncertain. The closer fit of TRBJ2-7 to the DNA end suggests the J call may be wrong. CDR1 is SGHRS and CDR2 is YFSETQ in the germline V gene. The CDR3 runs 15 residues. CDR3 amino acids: CASSLPLTGRYEQYF. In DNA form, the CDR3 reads TGCGCCAGCAGCTTGCCTCTGACTGGTAGGTACGAGCAGTACTTC.

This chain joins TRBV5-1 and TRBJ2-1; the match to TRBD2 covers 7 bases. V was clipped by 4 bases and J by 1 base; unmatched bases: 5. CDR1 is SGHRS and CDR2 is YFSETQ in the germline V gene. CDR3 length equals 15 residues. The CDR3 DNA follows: TGCGCCAGCAGCCCTTGGGGGGGATCCTACAATGAGCAGTTCTTC. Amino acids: CASSPWGGSYNEQFF. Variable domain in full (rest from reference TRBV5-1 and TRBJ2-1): KAGVTQTPRYLIKTRGQQVTLSCSPISGHRSVSWYQQTPGQGLQFLFEYFSETQRNKGNFPGRFSGRQFSNSRSEMNVSTLELGDSALYLCASSPWGGSYNEQFFGPGTRLTVL.

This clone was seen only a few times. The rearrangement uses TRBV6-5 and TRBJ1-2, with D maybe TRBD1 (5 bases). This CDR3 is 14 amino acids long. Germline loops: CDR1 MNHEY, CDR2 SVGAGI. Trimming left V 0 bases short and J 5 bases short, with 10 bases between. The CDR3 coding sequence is TGTGCCAGCAGTTACTCGTTTTCAGGGTATGGCTACACCTTC. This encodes CASSYSFSGYGYTF.

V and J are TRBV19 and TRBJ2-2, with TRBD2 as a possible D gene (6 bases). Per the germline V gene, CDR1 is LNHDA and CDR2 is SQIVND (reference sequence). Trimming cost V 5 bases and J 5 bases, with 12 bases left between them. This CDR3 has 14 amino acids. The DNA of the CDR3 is TGTGCCAGTAGTCCTGGGGGGTATACCGGGGAGCTGTTTTTT. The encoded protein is CASSPGGYTGELFF.

This chain's CDR3 is CSARQEKLFF. The CDR3 DNA is TGCAGTGCTAGACAGGAAAAACTGTTTTTT. The chain couples TRBV20-1 to TRBJ1-4; D gene unclear. CDR1 DFQATT and CDR2 SNEGSKA come from the germline V gene (reference sequence). Between the trimmed V and J ends, which lost 2 bases and 8 bases, there was a span of 3 bases. The CDR3 extends over 10 amino acids.

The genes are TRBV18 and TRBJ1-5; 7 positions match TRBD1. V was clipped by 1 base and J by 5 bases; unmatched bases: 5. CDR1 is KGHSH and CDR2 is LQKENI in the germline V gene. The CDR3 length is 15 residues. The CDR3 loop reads CASSPQGARDQPQHF. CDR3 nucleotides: TGTGCCAGCTCACCACAGGGGGCGCGGGATCAGCCCCAGCATTTT.

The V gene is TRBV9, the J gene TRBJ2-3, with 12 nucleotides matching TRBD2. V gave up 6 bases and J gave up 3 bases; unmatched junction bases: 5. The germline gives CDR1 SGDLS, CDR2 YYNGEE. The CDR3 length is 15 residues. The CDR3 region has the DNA TGTGCCAGCACCGGGACTAGCGGGCTGACAGATACGCAGTATTTT. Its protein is CASTGTSGLTDTQYF.

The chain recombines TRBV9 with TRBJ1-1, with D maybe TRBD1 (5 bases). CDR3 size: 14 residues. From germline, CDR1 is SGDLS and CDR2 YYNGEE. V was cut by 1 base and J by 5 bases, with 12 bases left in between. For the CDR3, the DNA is TGTGCCAGCAGCGTAAGGGGCGCGGGGACTGAAGCTTTCTTT. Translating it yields CASSVRGAGTEAFF.

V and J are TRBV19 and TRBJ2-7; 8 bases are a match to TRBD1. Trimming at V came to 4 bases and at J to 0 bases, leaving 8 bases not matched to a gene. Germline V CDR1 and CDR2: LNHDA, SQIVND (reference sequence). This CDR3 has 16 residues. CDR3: CASSNFRTGSSYEQYF. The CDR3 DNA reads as TGTGCCAGTAGTAATTTCAGGACAGGGAGCTCCTACGAGCAGTACTTC.

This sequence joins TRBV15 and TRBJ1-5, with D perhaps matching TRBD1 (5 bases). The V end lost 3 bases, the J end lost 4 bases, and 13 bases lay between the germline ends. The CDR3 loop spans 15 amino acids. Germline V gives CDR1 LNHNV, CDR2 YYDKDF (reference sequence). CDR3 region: CATSREGKGNQPQHF. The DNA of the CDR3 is TGTGCCACCAGCAGGGAAGGGAAGGGGAATCAGCCCCAGCATTTT.

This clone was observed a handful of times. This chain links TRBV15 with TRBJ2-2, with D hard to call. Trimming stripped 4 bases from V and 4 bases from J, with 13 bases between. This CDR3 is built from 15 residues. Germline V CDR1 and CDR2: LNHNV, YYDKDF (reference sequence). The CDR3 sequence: CATSTTSTVTGELFF. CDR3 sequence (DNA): TGTGCCACCAGCACCACTTCCACAGTCACCGGGGAGCTGTTTTTT.

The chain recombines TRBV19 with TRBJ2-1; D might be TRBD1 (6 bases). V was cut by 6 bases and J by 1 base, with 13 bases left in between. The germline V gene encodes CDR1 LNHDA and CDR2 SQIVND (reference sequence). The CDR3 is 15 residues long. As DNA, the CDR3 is TGTGCCAGTAGGCACAGGGTTGGGTCCTACAATGAGCAGTTCTTC. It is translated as CASRHRVGSYNEQFF. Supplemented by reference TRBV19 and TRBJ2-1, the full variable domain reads DGGITQSPKYLFRKEGQNVTLSCEQNLNHDAMYWYRQDPGQGLRLIYYSQIVNDFQKGDIAEGYSVSREKKESFPLTVTSAQKNPTAFYLCASRHRVGSYNEQFFGPGTRLTVL.

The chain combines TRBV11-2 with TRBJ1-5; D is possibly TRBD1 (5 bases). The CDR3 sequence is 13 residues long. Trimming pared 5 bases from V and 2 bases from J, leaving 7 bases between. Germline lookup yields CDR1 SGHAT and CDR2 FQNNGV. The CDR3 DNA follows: TGTGCCAGCAGCCTCAGGGGCAATCAGCCCCAGCATTTT. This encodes CASSLRGNQPQHF.

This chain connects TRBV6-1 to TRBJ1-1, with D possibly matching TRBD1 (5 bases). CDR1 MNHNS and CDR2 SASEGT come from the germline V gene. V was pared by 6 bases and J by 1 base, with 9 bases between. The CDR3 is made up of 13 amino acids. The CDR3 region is CASRPDRNTEAFF. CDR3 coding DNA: TGTGCCAGCAGACCCGACAGGAACACTGAAGCTTTCTTT.

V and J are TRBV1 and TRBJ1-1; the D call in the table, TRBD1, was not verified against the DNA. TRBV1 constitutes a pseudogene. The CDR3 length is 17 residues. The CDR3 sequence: CTSSQDLPTGACTEAFF. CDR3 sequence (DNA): TGCACCAGCAGCCAAGACCTCCCTACAGGGGCCTGCACTGAAGCTTTCTTT.

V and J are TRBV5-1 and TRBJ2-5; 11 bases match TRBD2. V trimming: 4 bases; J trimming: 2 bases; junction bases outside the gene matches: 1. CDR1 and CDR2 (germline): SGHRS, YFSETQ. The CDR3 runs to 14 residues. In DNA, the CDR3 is TGCGCCAGCAGCCGACTAGCGGGACAAGAGACCCAGTACTTC. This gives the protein CASSRLAGQETQYF. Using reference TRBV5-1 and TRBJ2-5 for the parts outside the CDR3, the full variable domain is KAGVTQTPRYLIKTRGQQVTLSCSPISGHRSVSWYQQTPGQGLQFLFEYFSETQRNKGNFPGRFSGRQFSNSRSEMNVSTLELGDSALYLCASSRLAGQETQYFGPGTRLLVL.

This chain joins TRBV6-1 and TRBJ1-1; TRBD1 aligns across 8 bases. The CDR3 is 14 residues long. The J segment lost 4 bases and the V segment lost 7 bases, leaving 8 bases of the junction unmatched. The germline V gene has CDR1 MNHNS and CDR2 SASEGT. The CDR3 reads CASTDRVGGTEAFF. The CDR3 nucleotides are TGTGCCAGCACGGACAGGGTAGGTGGCACTGAAGCTTTCTTT.

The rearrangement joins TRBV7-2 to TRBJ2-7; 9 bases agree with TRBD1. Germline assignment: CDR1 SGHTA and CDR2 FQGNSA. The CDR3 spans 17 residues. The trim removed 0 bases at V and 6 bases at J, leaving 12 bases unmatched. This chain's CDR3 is CASSLARGQGSFGEQYF. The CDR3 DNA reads TGTGCCAGCAGCTTAGCTCGGGGACAGGGAAGTTTTGGCGAGCAGTACTTC.

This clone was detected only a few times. The CDR3 sequence is CASRGTANSPLHF. CDR3 coding DNA: TGTGCCAGCAGAGGGACAGCTAATTCACCCCTCCACTTT. The V and J genes are TRBV25-1 and TRBJ1-6; 7 positions match TRBD1. Per germline, CDR1 MGHDK and CDR2 SYGVNS. CDR3 length equals 13 residues. Trimming removed 6 bases from V and 6 bases from J; junction bases left unmatched: 2. Combining the CDR3 with reference TRBV25-1 and TRBJ1-6 gives the whole variable domain EADIYQTPRYLVIGTGKKITLECSQTMGHDKMYWYQQDPGMELHLIHYSYGVNSTEKGDLSSESTVSRIRTEHFPLTLESARPSHTSQYLCASRGTANSPLHFGNGTRLTVT.